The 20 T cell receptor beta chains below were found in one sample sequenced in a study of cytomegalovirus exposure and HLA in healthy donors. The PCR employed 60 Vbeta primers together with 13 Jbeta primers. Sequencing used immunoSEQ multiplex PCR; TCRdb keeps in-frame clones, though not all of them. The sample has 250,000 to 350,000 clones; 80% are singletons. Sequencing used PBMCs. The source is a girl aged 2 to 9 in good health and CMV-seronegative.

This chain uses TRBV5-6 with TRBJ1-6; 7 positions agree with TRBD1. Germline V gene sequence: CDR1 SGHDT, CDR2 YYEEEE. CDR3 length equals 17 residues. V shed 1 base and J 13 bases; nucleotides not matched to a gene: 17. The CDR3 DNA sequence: TGTGCCAGCAGCTTGTTTTGGAGGGGCCAGGGGGTCGGGCCCCTCCACTTT. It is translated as CASSLFWRGQGVGPLHF.

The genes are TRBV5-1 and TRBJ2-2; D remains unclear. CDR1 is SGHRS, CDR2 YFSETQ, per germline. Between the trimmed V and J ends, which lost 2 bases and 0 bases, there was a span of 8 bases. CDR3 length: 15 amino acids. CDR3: CASSFIGSNTGELFF. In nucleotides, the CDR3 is TGCGCCAGCAGCTTTATTGGCTCGAACACCGGGGAGCTGTTTTTT.

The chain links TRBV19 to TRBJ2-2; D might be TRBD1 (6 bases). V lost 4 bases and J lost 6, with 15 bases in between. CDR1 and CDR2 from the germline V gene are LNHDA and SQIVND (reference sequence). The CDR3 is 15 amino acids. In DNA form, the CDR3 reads TGTGCCAGTAGTACCACAGGGTTCTTAGCCGGGGAGCTGTTTTTT. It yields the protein CASSTTGFLAGELFF.

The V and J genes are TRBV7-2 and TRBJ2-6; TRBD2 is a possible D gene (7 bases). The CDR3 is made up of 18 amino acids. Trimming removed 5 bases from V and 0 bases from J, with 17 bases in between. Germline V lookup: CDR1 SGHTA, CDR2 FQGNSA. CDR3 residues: CASSQSAGAGSGANVLTF. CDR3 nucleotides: TGTGCCAGCAGCCAATCGGCGGGGGCTGGCTCTGGGGCCAACGTCCTGACTTTC.

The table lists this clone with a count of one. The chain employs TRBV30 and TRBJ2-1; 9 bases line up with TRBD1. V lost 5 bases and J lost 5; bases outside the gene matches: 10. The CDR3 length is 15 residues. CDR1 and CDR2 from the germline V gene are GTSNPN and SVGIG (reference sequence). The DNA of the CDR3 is TGTGCCTGGGGACTCCGGGACAGGGTCCACAATGAGCAGTTCTTC. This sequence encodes CAWGLRDRVHNEQFF.

The CDR3 DNA reads TGTGCCAGCTCCCCGGCCGGGGGGCCCTACAATGAGCAGTTCTTC. Amino acid sequence: CASSPAGGPYNEQFF. The V call is TRBV28, the J call TRBJ2-1, with TRBD2 as a possible D gene (7 bases). The CDR3 runs to 15 residues. Germline V gene lookup returns CDR1 MDHEN and CDR2 SYDVKM. The V end was cut by 8 bases, the J end by 2 bases, with 16 bases between.

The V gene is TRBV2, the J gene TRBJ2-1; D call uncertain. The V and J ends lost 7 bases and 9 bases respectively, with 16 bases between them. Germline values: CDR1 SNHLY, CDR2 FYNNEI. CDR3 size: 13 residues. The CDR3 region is CASKSGSSREQFF. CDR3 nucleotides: TGTGCCAGCAAGAGTGGTAGTAGTCGTGAGCAGTTCTTC.

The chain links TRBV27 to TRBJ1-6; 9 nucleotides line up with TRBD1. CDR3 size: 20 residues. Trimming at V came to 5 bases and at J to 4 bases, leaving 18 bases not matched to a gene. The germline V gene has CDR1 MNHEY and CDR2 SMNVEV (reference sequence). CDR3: CASSPTGTGFPRQYNSPLHF. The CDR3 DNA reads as TGTGCCAGCAGTCCTACCGGGACAGGGTTCCCCAGACAATATAATTCACCCCTCCACTTT.

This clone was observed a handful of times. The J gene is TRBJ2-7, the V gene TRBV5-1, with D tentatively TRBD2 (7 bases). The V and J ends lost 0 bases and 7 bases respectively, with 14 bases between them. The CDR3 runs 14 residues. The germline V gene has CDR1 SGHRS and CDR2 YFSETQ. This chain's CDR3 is CASSLAAGAGEQYF. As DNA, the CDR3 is TGCGCCAGCAGCTTGGCCGCGGGGGCGGGGGAGCAGTACTTC.

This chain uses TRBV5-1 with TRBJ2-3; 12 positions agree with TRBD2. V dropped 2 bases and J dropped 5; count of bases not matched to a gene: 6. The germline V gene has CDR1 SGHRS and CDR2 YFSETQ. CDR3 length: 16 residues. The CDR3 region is CASSFPSGGAGDTQYF. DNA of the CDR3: TGCGCCAGCAGCTTTCCTAGCGGGGGGGCGGGAGATACGCAGTATTTT.

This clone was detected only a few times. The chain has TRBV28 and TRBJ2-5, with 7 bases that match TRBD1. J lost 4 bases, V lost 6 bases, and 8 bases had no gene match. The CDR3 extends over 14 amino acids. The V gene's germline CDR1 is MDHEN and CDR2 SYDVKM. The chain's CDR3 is CASSAGGGPETQYF. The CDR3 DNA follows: TGTGCCAGCAGCGCAGGGGGTGGCCCAGAGACCCAGTACTTC.

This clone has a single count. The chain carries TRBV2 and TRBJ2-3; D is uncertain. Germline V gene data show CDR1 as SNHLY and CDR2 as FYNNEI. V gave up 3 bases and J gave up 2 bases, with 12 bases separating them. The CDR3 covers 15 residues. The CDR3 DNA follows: TGTGCCAGCAGTGACCTTAGAAAATACACAGATACGCAGTATTTT. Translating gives CASSDLRKYTDTQYF.

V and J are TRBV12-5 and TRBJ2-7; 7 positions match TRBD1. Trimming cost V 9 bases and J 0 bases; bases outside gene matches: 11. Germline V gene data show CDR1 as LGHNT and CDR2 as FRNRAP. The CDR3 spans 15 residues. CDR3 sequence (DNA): TGTGCTAGGAGGACAGGTAAGAATACCTCCTACGAGCAGTACTTC. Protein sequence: CARRTGKNTSYEQYF.

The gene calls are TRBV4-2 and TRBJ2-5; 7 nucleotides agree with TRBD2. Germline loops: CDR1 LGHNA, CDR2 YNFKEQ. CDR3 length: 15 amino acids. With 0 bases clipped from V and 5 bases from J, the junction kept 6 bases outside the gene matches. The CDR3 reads CASSQDKAGEETQYF. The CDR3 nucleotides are TGTGCCAGCAGCCAAGATAAGGCGGGAGAGGAGACCCAGTACTTC.

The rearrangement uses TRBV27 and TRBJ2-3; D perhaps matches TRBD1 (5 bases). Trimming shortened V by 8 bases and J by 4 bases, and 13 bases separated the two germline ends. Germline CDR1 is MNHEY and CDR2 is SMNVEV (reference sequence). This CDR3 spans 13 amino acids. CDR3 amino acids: CASGEQGPDTQYF. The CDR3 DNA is TGTGCCAGCGGAGAGCAGGGTCCAGATACGCAGTATTTT.

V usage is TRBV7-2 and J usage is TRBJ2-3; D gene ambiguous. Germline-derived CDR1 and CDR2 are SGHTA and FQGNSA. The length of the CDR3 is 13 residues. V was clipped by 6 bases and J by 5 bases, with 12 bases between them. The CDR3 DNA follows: TGTGCCAGCAGTACGGAGTTCGGAGATACGCAGTATTTT. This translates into CASSTEFGDTQYF.

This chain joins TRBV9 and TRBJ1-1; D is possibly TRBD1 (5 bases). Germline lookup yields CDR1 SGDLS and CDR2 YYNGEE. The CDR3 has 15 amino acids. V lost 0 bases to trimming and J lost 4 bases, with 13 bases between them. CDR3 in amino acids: CASSVGQGWSTEAFF. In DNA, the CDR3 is TGTGCCAGCAGCGTAGGGCAGGGATGGTCCACTGAAGCTTTCTTT.

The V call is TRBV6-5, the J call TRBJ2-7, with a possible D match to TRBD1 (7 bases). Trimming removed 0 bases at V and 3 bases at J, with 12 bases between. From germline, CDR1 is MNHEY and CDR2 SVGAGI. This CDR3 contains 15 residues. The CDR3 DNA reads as TGTGCCAGCAGTTACTCGGGGCAGGGGGGCTACGAGCAGTACTTC. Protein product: CASSYSGQGGYEQYF.

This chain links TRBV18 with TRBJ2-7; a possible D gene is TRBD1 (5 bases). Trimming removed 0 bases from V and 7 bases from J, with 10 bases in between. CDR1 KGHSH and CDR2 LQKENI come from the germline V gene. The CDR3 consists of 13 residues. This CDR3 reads CASSPPGRIEQYF. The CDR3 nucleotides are TGTGCCAGCTCACCACCGGGGCGGATTGAGCAGTACTTC.

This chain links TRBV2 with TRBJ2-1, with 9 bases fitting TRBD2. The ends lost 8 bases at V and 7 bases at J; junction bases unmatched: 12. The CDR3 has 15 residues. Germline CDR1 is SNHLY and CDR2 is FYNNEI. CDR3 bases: TGTGCCAGCCCTATTCGAACTAGCGGGTGGAATGAGCAGTTCTTC. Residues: CASPIRTSGWNEQFF.